The source of this TCR beta chain is a study of T cells in Graves' hyperthyroidism and ophthalmopathy. RNA transcripts served as the template for amplifying TCR beta CDR3 regions. A set of HTBI primers served as the primers for a first-round RT-PCR of the TCR CDR3. TCRdb re-derived calls from the multiplex PCR reads in MiXCR, one entry per CDR3 protein. The sample records under 40,000 distinct CDR3 sequences, approximately 50% being singletons. At least ten counts were recorded for this clonotype. The sample was blood. The clonotype was recovered from a woman in her thirties or forties with Graves' ophthalmopathy.

The DNA for the CDR3 is TGTGCCAGCGGACAGGGGGATAATGAAAAACTGTTTTTT. Its protein is CASGQGDNEKLFF. This chain joins TRBV6-1 and TRBJ1-4; 10 bases fit TRBD1. This CDR3 is 13 amino acids long. V lost 8 bases to trimming and J lost 4 bases; unmatched junction nucleotides: 1. CDR1 is MNHNS, CDR2 SASEGT, per germline.